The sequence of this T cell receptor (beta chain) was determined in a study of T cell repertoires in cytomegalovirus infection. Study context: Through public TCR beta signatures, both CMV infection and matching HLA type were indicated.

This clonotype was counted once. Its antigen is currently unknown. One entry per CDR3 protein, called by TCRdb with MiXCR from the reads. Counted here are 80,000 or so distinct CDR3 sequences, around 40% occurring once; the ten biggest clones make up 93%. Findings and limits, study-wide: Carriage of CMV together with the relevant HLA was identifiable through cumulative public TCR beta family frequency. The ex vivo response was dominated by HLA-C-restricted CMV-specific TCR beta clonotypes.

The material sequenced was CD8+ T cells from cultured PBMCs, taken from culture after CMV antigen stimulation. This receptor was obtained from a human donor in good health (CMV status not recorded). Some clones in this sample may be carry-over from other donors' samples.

The CDR3 sequence is CASGKRGENTDTQYF. In DNA form, the CDR3 reads TGCGCCAGCGGAAAGCGTGGGGAGAACACAGATACGCAGTATTTT. The J gene is TRBJ2-3, the V gene TRBV10-2, with a possible D match to TRBD2 (5 bases). In germline, CDR1 is WSHSY, CDR2 SAAADI. V lost 8 bases and J 2 bases, leaving 17 bases between the germline ends. The CDR3 is 15 amino acids.